This T cell receptor (beta chain) was recorded in a study of control samples from healthy donors and cancer patients. Repertoires were generated with immunoSEQ multiplex PCR, while TCRdb's copy carries only in-frame clones and drops some. Among some 89,000 clones listed, about 83% were seen once. Only a few counts were recorded for this clone. The source material was blood. The sequence derives from a woman aged 40 to 50 in good health.

The CDR3 DNA follows: TGCGCCAGCAGCCAAGTCGCCGGGACAGGGGGTCTCGGCTACACCTTC. It is translated as CASSQVAGTGGLGYTF. The genes are TRBV4-3 and TRBJ1-2, with 11 nucleotides matching TRBD1. Trimming at V came to 1 base and at J to 8 bases, leaving 9 bases not matched to a gene. This CDR3 has 16 residues. The germline V gene has CDR1 LGHNA and CDR2 YSLEER.